Given below is one T cell receptor beta chain in context. Its target is unknown. This CDR3 is built from 16 residues. J lost 5 bases, V lost 7 bases, and 15 bases had no gene match. Germline V lookup: CDR1 SGHTA, CDR2 FQGNSA. The repertoire was sequenced with immunoSEQ multiplex PCR; TCRdb's copy has only in-frame clones and lacks some. The sample lists around 200,000 clones, 70% occurring once. This sample was included in a study of cytotoxic CD8 clonotypes in ibrutinib-treated CLL. Overall study findings and caveats: Among the clonotypes, public ones were uncommon and contracted or held stable on treatment.

The specimen comprised PBMCs, sampled after 12 months of ibrutinib treatment. The chain has TRBV7-2 and TRBJ2-7; 9 bases agree with TRBD1. The receptor's source is a human donor with chronic lymphocytic leukemia. CDR3 protein: CASTLTGTGFINEQYF. The CDR3 DNA reads as TGTGCCAGCACCCTTACCGGGACAGGGTTCATCAACGAGCAGTACTTC.